This T cell receptor (beta chain) was sequenced for a study of T cell repertoires in cytomegalovirus infection. The study's findings and limits: CMV-specific HLA-C-restricted TCR beta clonotypes dominated the ex vivo response.

This clonotype has a handful of counts. The antigen remains undetermined. Germline V lookup: CDR1 SNHLY, CDR2 FYNNEI. The CDR3 consists of 13 residues. The J segment lost 3 bases and the V segment lost 9 bases, leaving 5 bases of the junction unmatched. TCRdb called the reads again in MiXCR, with one record for every CDR3 protein. The profile shows around 100,000 distinct CDR3 sequences, around 9.1% of them singletons. This sequence joins TRBV2 and TRBJ2-5, with 9 positions matching TRBD2. The sequence was collected from a human donor in good health (CMV status not recorded). Some clones in this sample may be carry-over from other donors' samples. Sequencing used PBMCs, sequenced either directly or after in vitro stimulation (not recorded which). This CDR3 reads CASQSSGKETQYF. DNA for the CDR3: TGTGCCAGTCAGTCTAGCGGGAAAGAGACCCAGTACTTC.